The 21 T cell receptor beta chains below were found in one sample sequenced in a study of blood T cell repertoires in COVID-19 (dated by TCRdb to 2018 to 2020). Library preparation used the immunoSEQ multiplex PCR assay. TCRdb stores this immuneACCESS table with in-frame sequences only. Part of the clones is absent; in the studies checked, under half of the shortfall reflects unresolved V genes, and no reason is known for the rest. The sample table contains some 220,000 clones; only one count was recorded for 80% of them. The ten largest clones take up 7.2% of the sample. The sample taken for sequencing was peripheral blood. The receptors here all came from a woman in her seventies with acute or convalescent COVID-19.

The genes are TRBV2 and TRBJ2-5; TRBD1 aligns across 7 bases. The CDR3 covers 13 residues. V lost 6 bases, J lost 3 bases, and 4 bases stayed unmatched. Germline CDR1 SNHLY, CDR2 FYNNEI. The CDR3 nucleotides are TGTGCCAGCAGCCGGGACAGCAAAGAGACCCAGTACTTC. Translated, it gives CASSRDSKETQYF.

Details on this clone: Within the sample, other DNA sequences also encode this same CDR3. The V gene is TRBV5-1, the J gene TRBJ1-3; D call uncertain. The CDR3 length is 15 residues. Germline lookup yields CDR1 SGHRS and CDR2 YFSETQ. The V end was cut by 0 bases, the J end by 7 bases, with 14 bases between. The DNA of the CDR3 is TGCGCCAGCAGCTTGGAGGCAGGTTCGGGGAACACCATATATTTT. Translation gives CASSLEAGSGNTIYF.

The rearrangement links TRBV5-8 to TRBJ2-3, with TRBD2 matching 12 bases. J lost 6 bases, V lost 5 bases, and 4 bases had no gene match. This CDR3 is 14 amino acids long. Germline V gives CDR1 SGHTS, CDR2 YDEGEE. The CDR3: CASSGLAGWDTQYF. The CDR3 DNA is TGTGCCAGCAGTGGACTAGCGGGGTGGGATACGCAGTATTTT. The entire variable domain, with the rest obtained from reference TRBV5-8 and TRBJ2-3, is as follows: EAGVTQSPTHLIKTRGQQATLRCSPISGHTSVYWYQQALGLGLQFLLWYDEGEERNRGNFPPRFSGRQFPNYSSELNVNALELEDSALYLCASSGLAGWDTQYFGPGTRLTVL.

This clone was found once. V gene TRBV9 combines with J gene TRBJ1-2; TRBD1 might be the D (5 bases). Germline V gives CDR1 SGDLS, CDR2 YYNGEE. The CDR3 extends over 15 amino acids. V was trimmed by 0 bases and J by 8 bases, leaving 17 bases between them. In DNA, the CDR3 is TGTGCCAGCAGCGTAGGCGTCGGGGGAAGGATCGGCTACACCTTC. Its translation is CASSVGVGGRIGYTF.

This clone appeared a few times. This rearrangement joins TRBV6-2 or TRBV6-3 to TRBJ2-5; D is undetermined. The CDR3 loop spans 12 amino acids. V was pared by 0 bases and J by 5 bases, with 4 bases between. Germline-derived CDR1 and CDR2 are MNHEY and SVGEGT. CDR3 bases: TGTGCCAGCAGTTACTCTGAGGAGACCCAGTACTTC. It encodes CASSYSEETQYF.

This chain joins TRBV7-6 and TRBJ2-1; maybe TRBD2 (5 bases). CDR3 size: 12 residues. Germline CDR1 reads SGHVS; CDR2 reads FNYEAQ. V lost 2 bases and J 9 bases, leaving 8 bases between the germline ends. CDR3 protein: CASSLQDFEQFF. CDR3 DNA: TGTGCCAGCAGCTTACAGGACTTTGAGCAGTTCTTC. The complete variable domain, with remaining parts taken from reference TRBV7-6 and TRBJ2-1, reads GAGVSQSPRYKVTKRGQDVALRCDPISGHVSLYWYRQALGQGPEFLTYFNYEAQQDKSGLPNDRFSAERPEGSISTLTIQRTEQRDSAMYRCASSLQDFEQFFGPGTRLTVL.

This clone was observed at least ten times. The rearrangement links TRBV24-1 to TRBJ2-3; D possibly corresponds to TRBD1 (7 bases). Trimming left V 5 bases short and J 2 bases short, with 13 bases between. The CDR3 runs to 15 residues. Germline V gene data show CDR1 as KGHDR and CDR2 as SFDVKD. CDR3 DNA sequence: TGTGCCACCAGTGTGCGGGACAGTTACACAGATACGCAGTATTTT. Amino acids: CATSVRDSYTDTQYF.

The rearrangement joins TRBV3-1 (or the pseudogene TRBV3-2) to TRBJ2-2; D not resolved. Germline V CDR1 and CDR2: LGHDT, YNNKEL (reference sequence). This CDR3 is built from 14 residues. V lost 5 bases and J 7 bases, leaving 14 bases between the germline ends. CDR3 nucleotides: TGTGCCAGCAGCTCCCGTGACTCGGGCGGGGAGCTGTTTTTT. As protein: CASSSRDSGGELFF.

V usage is TRBV27 and J usage is TRBJ1-2, with 8 bases matching TRBD1. This CDR3 contains 13 residues. J gave up 3 bases and V 5 bases, and 2 bases lay outside the gene matches. CDR1 and CDR2 (germline): MNHEY, SMNVEV (reference sequence). The CDR3 region has the DNA TGTGCCAGCAGTCAACAGGGGGACTATGGCTACACCTTC. Encoded protein: CASSQQGDYGYTF.

This clone was counted once. CDR3 loop: CASSVDRGSYNEQFF. The DNA of the CDR3 is TGTGCCAGCAGTGTAGACAGGGGCTCCTACAATGAGCAGTTCTTC. The J gene is TRBJ2-1, the V gene TRBV6-4, with 8 bases fitting TRBD1. Losses at the gene ends were 4 bases for V and 0 bases for J; bases not matched to a gene: 2. Germline V CDR1 and CDR2: MRHNA, SNTAGT. The CDR3 loop spans 15 amino acids.

This chain uses TRBV24-1 with TRBJ2-5; 13 nucleotides line up with TRBD2. Trimming removed 2 bases from V and 5 bases from J; junction bases left unmatched: 7. The CDR3 contains 17 residues. Germline V gene lookup returns CDR1 KGHDR and CDR2 SFDVKD. The CDR3 sequence: CATSDSTSGGIMETQYF. The CDR3 nucleotides are TGTGCCACCAGTGATTCGACTAGCGGGGGGATTATGGAGACCCAGTACTTC.

Only one count was recorded for this clone. The chain has TRBV6-5 and TRBJ2-1, with unresolved D. Trimming shortened V by 2 bases and J by 5 bases, and 10 bases separated the two germline ends. Germline CDR1 and CDR2: MNHEY and SVGAGI. This CDR3 has 14 amino acids. The CDR3 loop reads CASSYGPKNNEQFF. DNA for the CDR3: TGTGCCAGCAGTTACGGGCCGAAAAACAATGAGCAGTTCTTC.

The genes are TRBV19 and TRBJ1-5; 9 nucleotides line up with TRBD1. The CDR3 contains 15 residues. With V trimmed by 3 bases and J by 4 bases, 4 bases remained unmatched. Germline V gene data show CDR1 as LNHDA and CDR2 as SQIVND (reference sequence). The chain's CDR3 is CASSMQGQGNQPQHF. CDR3 coding DNA: TGTGCCAGTAGTATGCAGGGACAGGGTAATCAGCCCCAGCATTTT. Supplemented by reference TRBV19 and TRBJ1-5, the full variable domain reads DGGITQSPKYLFRKEGQNVTLSCEQNLNHDAMYWYRQDPGQGLRLIYYSQIVNDFQKGDIAEGYSVSREKKESFPLTVTSAQKNPTAFYLCASSMQGQGNQPQHFGDGTRLSIL.

V is TRBV6-6 and J is TRBJ2-2; 9 bases align to TRBD1. The CDR3 runs to 17 residues. CDR1 is MNHNY and CDR2 is SVGAGI in the germline V gene (reference sequence). V shed 6 bases, J shed 1 base, and the junction held 9 bases outside the gene matches. The CDR3 nucleotides are TGTGCCAGCAGCCGAAGGACAGGGGTCAGGAACACCGGGGAGCTGTTTTTT. This encodes CASSRRTGVRNTGELFF.

The chain carries TRBV6-6 and TRBJ2-7, with 9 nucleotides matching TRBD1. Germline-derived CDR1 and CDR2 are MNHNY and SVGAGI (reference sequence). The CDR3 spans 15 residues. The V and J ends lost 6 bases and 1 base, in that order; junction bases with no gene match: 7. The CDR3 spells CASSRTGVGSYEQYV. The CDR3, as DNA: TGTGCCAGCAGCAGGACAGGGGTCGGGTCCTACGAGCAGTACGTC.

The chain is built from TRBV27 and TRBJ1-4, with D possibly matching TRBD1 (6 bases). The CDR3 extends over 14 amino acids. Germline CDR1 MNHEY, CDR2 SMNVEV (reference sequence). The V gene lost 6 bases and the J gene lost 0 bases, with 8 bases spanning the gap. CDR3 sequence reads: CASRRTATNEKLFF. CDR3 DNA sequence: TGTGCCAGCAGGAGGACAGCAACTAATGAAAAACTGTTTTTT.

V gene TRBV4-1 combines with J gene TRBJ2-2; TRBD2 matches at 7 bases. Germline loops: CDR1 MGHRA, CDR2 YSYEKL. This CDR3 spans 16 amino acids. Trimming removed 1 base from V and 6 bases from J; junction bases left unmatched: 8. CDR3 loop: CASSQGFGGGSGELFF. Written as DNA, the CDR3 is TGCGCCAGCAGCCAAGGGTTCGGCGGGGGATCCGGGGAGCTGTTTTTT.

The rearrangement joins TRBV5-1 to TRBJ2-7; the D gene is possibly TRBD1 (6 bases). Trimming stripped 4 bases from V and 2 bases from J, with 13 bases between. Germline values: CDR1 SGHRS, CDR2 YFSETQ. This CDR3 comprises 14 residues. The CDR3 loop reads CASSPSTGAYEQYV. The CDR3 DNA reads TGCGCCAGCAGCCCTTCGACAGGCGCCTACGAGCAGTACGTC.

On this clone itself: Different DNA sequences within this sample yield the same CDR3. The chain combines TRBV3-1 (or the pseudogene TRBV3-2) with TRBJ2-3, with 11 bases aligning to TRBD2. The V segment lost 1 base and the J segment 0 bases; nucleotides outside the gene matches: 6. The V gene's germline CDR1 is LGHDT and CDR2 YNNKEL (reference sequence). The CDR3 runs 18 residues. The CDR3 reads CASSQGGLAGVSTDTQYF. The CDR3 coding sequence is TGTGCCAGCAGCCAAGGCGGACTAGCGGGTGTTAGCACAGATACGCAGTATTTT.

The CDR3: CASSVFSGGTSTGELFF. CDR3 DNA sequence: TGTGCCAGCAGCGTATTTTCAGGGGGAACAAGCACCGGGGAGCTGTTTTTT. V usage is TRBV9 and J usage is TRBJ2-2; 7 nucleotides agree with TRBD1. The CDR3 sequence is 17 residues long. V dropped 1 base and J dropped 4; count of bases not matched to a gene: 10. CDR1 and CDR2 (germline): SGDLS, YYNGEE.

The chain uses TRBV5-1 and TRBJ2-3; 12 positions agree with TRBD2. The CDR3 is made up of 14 amino acids. Germline CDR1 reads SGHRS; CDR2 reads YFSETQ. J was trimmed by 15 bases and V by 3 bases; bases with no gene match: 11. Here the CDR3 DNA reads TGCGCCAGCAGCTGGACTAGCGGGGAGTCTGCCCGATATTTT. Protein product: CASSWTSGESARYF.